This record looks at one TCR beta chain sequence and its context. The data belong to a study of blood T cell repertoires in COVID-19. Study summary: In each case, the material was cDNA or gDNA derived from T cells, B-cell-depleted T cells, or PBMCs.

Individuals drawn from some 25 US areas were roughly 18 to 89 years old. Membership in each cohort depended on participant-reported clinical history. Here immunoSEQ multiplex PCR was the method, and the copy in TCRdb shows in-frame clones only, minus some. The sample records around 380,000 clones, about 87% being singletons. V lost 2 bases and J lost 1, with 8 bases in between. In germline, CDR1 is LNHDA, CDR2 SQIVND (reference sequence). The CDR3 sequence is 14 residues long. The sequenced material came from PBMCs or T cells enriched from blood (not recorded which). J is TRBJ1-1 and V is TRBV19, with a tentative D call TRBD1 (5 bases). The source is a man aged 30 to 45 who had recovered from COVID-19. This chain's CDR3 is CASSILGQNTEAFF. The CDR3 region has the DNA TGTGCCAGTAGTATACTGGGGCAGAACACTGAAGCTTTCTTT.